This T cell receptor beta chain was recorded in a study of T cell clones after liver transplantation. Study in general: Third-party-reactive TCRbeta sequences from pre-transplant mixed lymphocyte reactions served as antigen-independent comparators. Until 12-24 months post-transplant, subjects got standard immunosuppression and no induction.

TCRdb keeps only in-frame clones here, not all; method: immunoSEQ multiplex PCR. The data contain tens of thousands of clones, roughly 80% of them seen just once; the ten biggest clones take up about 0.79%. Notes on this clone: Its antigen is unknown.

General study findings and limits: Small, mixed patient groups and varying post-transplant times limit these conclusions.

Germline V gene sequence: CDR1 SGHRS, CDR2 YFSETQ. Trimming shortened V by 6 bases and J by 1 base, and 19 bases separated the two germline ends. This CDR3 is built from 17 residues. The chain joins TRBV5-1 to TRBJ2-2, with a possible D match to TRBD2 (6 bases). The receptor's source is a human patient who received a liver transplant. Some T cells may be supplied by the graft donor. The sample was CD4+ T cells from blood, taken 12 months after liver transplant. Here the CDR3 DNA reads TGCGCCAGCACCTTTAACTTCATCGGGGGGAACACCGGGGAGCTGTTTTTT. It specifies CASTFNFIGGNTGELFF. Full variable domain (missing parts from reference TRBV5-1 and TRBJ2-2): KAGVTQTPRYLIKTRGQQVTLSCSPISGHRSVSWYQQTPGQGLQFLFEYFSETQRNKGNFPGRFSGRQFSNSRSEMNVSTLELGDSALYLCASTFNFIGGNTGELFFGEGSRLTVL.